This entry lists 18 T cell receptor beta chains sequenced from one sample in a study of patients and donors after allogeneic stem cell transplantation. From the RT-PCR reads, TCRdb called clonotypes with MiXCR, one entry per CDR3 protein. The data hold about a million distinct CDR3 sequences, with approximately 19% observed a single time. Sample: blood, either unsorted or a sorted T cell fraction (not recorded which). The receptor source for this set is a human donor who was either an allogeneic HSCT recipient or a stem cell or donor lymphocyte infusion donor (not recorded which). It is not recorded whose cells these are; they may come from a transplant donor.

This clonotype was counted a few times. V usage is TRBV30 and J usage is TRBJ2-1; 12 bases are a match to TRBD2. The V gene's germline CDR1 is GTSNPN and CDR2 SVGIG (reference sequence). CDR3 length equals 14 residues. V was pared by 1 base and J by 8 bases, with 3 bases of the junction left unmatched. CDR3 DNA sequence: TGTGCCTGGAGTGCTAGCGGGGGGGAAGATGAGCAGTTCTTC. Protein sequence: CAWSASGGEDEQFF.

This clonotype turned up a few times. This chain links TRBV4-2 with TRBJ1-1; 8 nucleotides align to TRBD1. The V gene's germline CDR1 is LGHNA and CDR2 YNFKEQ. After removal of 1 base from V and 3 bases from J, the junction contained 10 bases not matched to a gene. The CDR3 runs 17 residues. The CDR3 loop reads CASSQGSNPDRDTEAFF. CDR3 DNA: TGTGCCAGCAGCCAAGGCTCGAATCCGGACAGGGACACTGAAGCTTTCTTT.

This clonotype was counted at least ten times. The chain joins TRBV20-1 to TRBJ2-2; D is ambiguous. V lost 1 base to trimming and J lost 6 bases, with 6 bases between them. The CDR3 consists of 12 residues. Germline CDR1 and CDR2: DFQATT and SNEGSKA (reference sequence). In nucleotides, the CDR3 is TGCAGTGCTAGAGTCGGGCCCGGGGAGCTGTTTTTT. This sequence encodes CSARVGPGELFF.

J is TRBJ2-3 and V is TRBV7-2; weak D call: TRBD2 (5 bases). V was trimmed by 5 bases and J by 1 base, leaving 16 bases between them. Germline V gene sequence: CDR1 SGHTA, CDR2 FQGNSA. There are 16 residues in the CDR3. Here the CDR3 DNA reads TGTGCCAGCAGCAAGCCGGAACTAGGTCGCACAGATACGCAGTATTTT. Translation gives CASSKPELGRTDTQYF.

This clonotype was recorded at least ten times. This chain's CDR3 is CASGFNNSPLHF. CDR3 in DNA: TGTGCTAGTGGTTTCAATAATTCACCCCTCCACTTT. The chain links TRBV12-5 to TRBJ1-6; D not certain. This CDR3 contains 12 residues. Germline V CDR1 and CDR2: LGHNT, FRNRAP. The V end lost 3 bases, the J end lost 5 bases, and 2 bases lay between the germline ends.

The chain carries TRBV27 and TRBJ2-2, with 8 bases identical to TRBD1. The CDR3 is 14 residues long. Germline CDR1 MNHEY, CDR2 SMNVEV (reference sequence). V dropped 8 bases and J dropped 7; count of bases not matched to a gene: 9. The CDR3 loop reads CASYDRGVVGELFF. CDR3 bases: TGTGCCAGCTATGACAGGGGAGTAGTCGGGGAGCTGTTTTTT.

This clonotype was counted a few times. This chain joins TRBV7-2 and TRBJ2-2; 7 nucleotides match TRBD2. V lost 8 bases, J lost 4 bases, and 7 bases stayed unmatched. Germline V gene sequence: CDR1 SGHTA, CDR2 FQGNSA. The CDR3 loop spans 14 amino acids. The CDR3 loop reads CASRRERGTGELFF. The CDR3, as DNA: TGTGCCAGCCGTCGAGAGCGGGGCACCGGGGAGCTGTTTTTT.

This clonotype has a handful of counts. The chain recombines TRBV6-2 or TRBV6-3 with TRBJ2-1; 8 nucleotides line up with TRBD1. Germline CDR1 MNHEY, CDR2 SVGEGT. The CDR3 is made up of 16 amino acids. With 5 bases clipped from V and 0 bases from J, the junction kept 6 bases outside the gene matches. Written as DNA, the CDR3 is TGTGCCAGCAGTAGAACCGGGACAGGCTCCTACAATGAGCAGTTCTTC. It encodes CASSRTGTGSYNEQFF.

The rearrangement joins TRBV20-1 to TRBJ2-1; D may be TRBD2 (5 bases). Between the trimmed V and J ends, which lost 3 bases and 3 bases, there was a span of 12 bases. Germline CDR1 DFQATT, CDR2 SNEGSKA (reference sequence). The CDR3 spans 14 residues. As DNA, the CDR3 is TGCAGTGCTAGTAACGGGATCGACTACAATGAGCAGTTCTTC. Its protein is CSASNGIDYNEQFF.

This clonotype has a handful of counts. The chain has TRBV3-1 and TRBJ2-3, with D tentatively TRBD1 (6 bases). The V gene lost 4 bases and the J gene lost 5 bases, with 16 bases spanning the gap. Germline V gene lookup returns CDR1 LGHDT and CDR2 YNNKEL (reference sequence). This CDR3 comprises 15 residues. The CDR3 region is CASSPRQVAKDTQYF. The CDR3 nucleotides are TGTGCCAGCAGCCCCCGACAGGTAGCAAAAGATACGCAGTATTTT.

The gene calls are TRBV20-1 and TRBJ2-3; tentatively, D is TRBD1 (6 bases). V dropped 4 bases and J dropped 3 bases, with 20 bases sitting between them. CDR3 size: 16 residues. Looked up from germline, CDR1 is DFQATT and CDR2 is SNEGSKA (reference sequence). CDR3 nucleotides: TGCAGTGCTACTGCGACAGGAAACAAGCGGACAGATACGCAGTATTTT. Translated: CSATATGNKRTDTQYF.

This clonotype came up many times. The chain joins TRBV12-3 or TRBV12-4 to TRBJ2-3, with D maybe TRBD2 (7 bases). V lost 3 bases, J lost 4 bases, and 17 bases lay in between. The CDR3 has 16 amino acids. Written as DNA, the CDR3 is TGTGCCAGCAGTTTCGGGCGGGGGCAATTTTCAGATACGCAGTATTTT. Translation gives CASSFGRGQFSDTQYF.

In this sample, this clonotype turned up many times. CDR3 in amino acids: CASSLGEPFDQPQHF. CDR3 DNA: TGTGCCAGCAGTCTGGGGGAGCCCTTTGATCAGCCCCAGCATTTT. The rearrangement uses TRBV12-3 or TRBV12-4 and TRBJ1-5, with D perhaps matching TRBD1 (5 bases). There are 15 residues in the CDR3. The V and J ends lost 5 bases and 5 bases respectively, with 16 bases between them.

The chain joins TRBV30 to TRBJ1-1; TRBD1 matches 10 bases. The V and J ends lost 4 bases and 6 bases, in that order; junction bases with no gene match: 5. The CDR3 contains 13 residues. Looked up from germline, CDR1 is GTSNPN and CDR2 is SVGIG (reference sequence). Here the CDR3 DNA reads TGTGCCTGGACCTGGACAGGGGGTCCTGAAGCTTTCTTT. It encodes CAWTWTGGPEAFF.

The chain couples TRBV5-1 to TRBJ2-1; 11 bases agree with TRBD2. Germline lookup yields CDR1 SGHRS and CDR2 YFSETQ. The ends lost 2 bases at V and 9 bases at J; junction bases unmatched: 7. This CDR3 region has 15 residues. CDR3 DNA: TGCGCCAGCAGCTTTTCTACTAGCGGGAGCTCTGAGCAGTTCTTC. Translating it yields CASSFSTSGSSEQFF.

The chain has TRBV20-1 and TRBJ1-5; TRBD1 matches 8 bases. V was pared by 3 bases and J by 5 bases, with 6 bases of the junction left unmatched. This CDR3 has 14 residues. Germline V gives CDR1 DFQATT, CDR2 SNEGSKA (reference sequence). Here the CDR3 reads CSARPGGGYQPQHF. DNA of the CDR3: TGCAGTGCTAGGCCAGGGGGCGGATATCAGCCCCAGCATTTT.

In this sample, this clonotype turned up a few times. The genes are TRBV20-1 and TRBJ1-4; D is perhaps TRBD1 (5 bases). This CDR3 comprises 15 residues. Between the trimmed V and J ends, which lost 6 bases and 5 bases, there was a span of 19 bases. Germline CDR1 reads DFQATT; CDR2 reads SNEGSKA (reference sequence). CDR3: CSAASPNPGNEKLFF. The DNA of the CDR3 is TGCAGTGCCGCTAGCCCCAACCCAGGGAATGAAAAACTGTTTTTT.

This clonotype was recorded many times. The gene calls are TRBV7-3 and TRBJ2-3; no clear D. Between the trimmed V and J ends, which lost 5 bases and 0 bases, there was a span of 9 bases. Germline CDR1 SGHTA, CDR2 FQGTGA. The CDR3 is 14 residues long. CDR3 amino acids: CASSPLGSTDTQYF. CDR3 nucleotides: TGTGCCAGCAGCCCTCTGGGGAGCACAGATACGCAGTATTTT.